The next 14 T cell receptor beta chains were all read from a single sample in a study of control samples from healthy donors and cancer patients. The assay was immunoSEQ multiplex PCR, and TCRdb's table has in-frame clones only and misses some. In the table there are about 120,000 clones, about 90% of which are singletons. Sequencing was performed on blood. Receptors were obtained from a man aged 18 to 30 in good health.

This chain uses TRBV14 with TRBJ1-4; D uncertain. The V gene lost 0 bases and the J gene lost 14 bases, with 10 bases spanning the gap. Germline loops: CDR1 SGHDN, CDR2 FVKESK. The CDR3 spans 12 residues. In DNA form, the CDR3 reads TGTGCCAGCAGCCAAGATTCGCCAGGTCTGTTTTTT. As protein: CASSQDSPGLFF.

The V and J genes are TRBV6-5 and TRBJ1-4; no clear D. Germline-derived CDR1 and CDR2 are MNHEY and SVGAGI. Between the trimmed V and J ends, which lost 1 base and 2 bases, there was a span of 8 bases. This CDR3 spans 15 amino acids. This CDR3 is CASSYLGVTNEKLFF. The CDR3 nucleotides read TGTGCCAGCAGTTACTTAGGCGTCACTAATGAAAAACTGTTTTTT.

The chain carries TRBV30 and TRBJ1-4; D may be TRBD1 (5 bases). V was trimmed by 2 bases and J by 6 bases, leaving 13 bases between them. The length of the CDR3 is 14 residues. Germline CDR1 GTSNPN, CDR2 SVGIG (reference sequence). CDR3 loop: CAWSLWGWDEKLFF. The DNA of the CDR3 is TGTGCCTGGAGTTTGTGGGGCTGGGATGAAAAACTGTTTTTT.

This CDR3 is CAWSRDRAAYEQYF. CDR3 DNA: TGTGCCTGGTCCCGGGACAGGGCCGCCTACGAGCAGTACTTC. V usage is TRBV30 and J usage is TRBJ2-7; 9 bases fit TRBD1. The CDR3 has 14 amino acids. Germline lookup yields CDR1 GTSNPN and CDR2 SVGIG (reference sequence). The J segment lost 2 bases and the V segment lost 5 bases, leaving 7 bases of the junction unmatched.

The CDR3 DNA is TGCAGTGCTAGTAACCGGGGTGTCCTCAGCTCCTATAATTCACCCCTCCACTTT. Protein sequence: CSASNRGVLSSYNSPLHF. This chain links TRBV20-1 with TRBJ1-6; D unclear. The germline V and J ends were trimmed by 3 bases and 0 bases, with 18 bases remaining between them. The CDR3 contains 18 residues. CDR1 DFQATT and CDR2 SNEGSKA come from the germline V gene (reference sequence).

This sequence joins TRBV14 and TRBJ2-2, with 11 bases lining up with TRBD1. With 3 bases clipped from V and 6 bases from J, the junction kept 0 bases outside the gene matches. CDR3 length: 14 amino acids. CDR1 is SGHDN and CDR2 is FVKESK in the germline V gene. Here the CDR3 DNA reads TGTGCCAGCAGCCAGGACAGGGGGCCCGGGGAGCTGTTTTTT. The encoded protein is CASSQDRGPGELFF.

This clone was counted between two and nine times. The chain links TRBV10-3 to TRBJ1-2; the D gene is possibly TRBD1 (6 bases). V lost 10 bases and J lost 0, with 15 bases in between. There are 14 residues in the CDR3. The germline V gene encodes CDR1 ENHRY and CDR2 SYGVKD. The CDR3 here is CATQGYQANYGYTF. As DNA, the CDR3 is TGTGCCACACAGGGATATCAAGCTAACTATGGCTACACCTTC.

The genes are TRBV29-1 and TRBJ1-1; D is unclear. The CDR3 runs to 13 residues. Germline lookup yields CDR1 SQVTM and CDR2 ANQGSEA. V shed 4 bases and J shed 4 bases, with 13 bases lying between them. CDR3 coding DNA: TGCAGCGTTGCCGGGAGAGGCCCCACTGAAGCTTTCTTT. Its translation is CSVAGRGPTEAFF.

The chain has TRBV11-2 and TRBJ2-1, with TRBD1 identical over 12 bases. The trim removed 2 bases at V and 10 bases at J, leaving 9 bases unmatched. The CDR3 length is 16 residues. Germline CDR1 and CDR2: SGHAT and FQNNGV. The CDR3 region is CASSLSPGQGAIEQFF. CDR3 coding DNA: TGTGCCAGCAGCTTATCCCCGGGACAGGGGGCAATAGAGCAGTTCTTC.

The rearrangement uses TRBV10-3 and TRBJ2-1; a possible D gene is TRBD2 (6 bases). This CDR3 comprises 14 residues. V dropped 2 bases and J dropped 4 bases, with 9 bases sitting between them. Germline loops: CDR1 ENHRY, CDR2 SYGVKD. Here the CDR3 DNA reads TGTGCCATCAGTGAGGTGGGAGGATACAATGAGCAGTTCTTC. Protein sequence: CAISEVGGYNEQFF.

The V gene is TRBV27, the J gene TRBJ1-2; 9 nucleotides align to TRBD1. CDR3 length equals 16 residues. The V segment lost 5 bases and the J segment 1 base; nucleotides outside the gene matches: 8. Germline V lookup: CDR1 MNHEY, CDR2 SMNVEV (reference sequence). The CDR3 region has the DNA TGTGCCAGCAGTCCACAGACAGGGGGAGGTAACTATGGCTACACCTTC. Protein: CASSPQTGGGNYGYTF.

The chain has TRBV6-4 and TRBJ2-1, with D possibly TRBD2 on 6 matching bases. This CDR3 has 14 residues. Germline CDR1 MRHNA, CDR2 SNTAGT. Trimming removed 4 bases from V and 3 bases from J, with 10 bases in between. This chain's CDR3 is CASSVASDYNEQFF. Written as DNA, the CDR3 is TGTGCCAGCAGTGTGGCTAGCGACTACAATGAGCAGTTCTTC.

V is TRBV7-3 and J is TRBJ2-2, with 9 bases matching TRBD2. Trimming cost V 5 bases and J 7 bases; bases outside gene matches: 11. CDR1 and CDR2 from the germline V gene are SGHTA and FQGTGA. The CDR3 loop spans 16 amino acids. The CDR3 here is CASSPRFGLAFGELFF. CDR3 nucleotides: TGTGCCAGCAGCCCCCGATTCGGACTAGCGTTCGGGGAGCTGTTTTTT. The entire variable domain, with the rest obtained from reference TRBV7-3 and TRBJ2-2, is as follows: GAGVSQTPSNKVTEKGKYVELRCDPISGHTALYWYRQSLGQGPEFLIYFQGTGAADDSGLPNDRFFAVRPEGSVSTLKIQRTERGDSAVYLCASSPRFGLAFGELFFGEGSRLTVL.

The chain carries TRBV2 and TRBJ1-2, with 7 bases aligning to TRBD1. With V trimmed by 4 bases and J by 8 bases, 7 bases remained unmatched. The CDR3 is made up of 13 amino acids. CDR1 is SNHLY and CDR2 is FYNNEI in the germline V gene. CDR3 region: CASSGGTVKGYTF. In DNA form, the CDR3 reads TGTGCCAGCAGTGGAGGGACAGTGAAGGGCTACACCTTC.